This T cell receptor (beta chain) is from a study of blood T cell repertoires in COVID-19. Overall study: From the United States, Italy and Spain came samples of acute and convalescent COVID-19.

Germline CDR1 reads LGHNA; CDR2 reads YNFKEQ. The CDR3 spans 14 residues. Between the trimmed V and J ends, which lost 0 bases and 8 bases, there was a span of 11 bases. Original analysis: Using reference gene primer amplification, nucleated cell counts were estimated. Libraries were prepared by immunoSEQ multiplex PCR; TCRdb keeps only in-frame clonotypes and omits some of them. The DNA gave D and trimming, while V, J and clone size come from that table. This repertoire shows fewer than 100,000 clones, roughly nine tenths found once; its top ten account for 1.5% to 2%. V usage is TRBV4-2 and J usage is TRBJ2-1; D not certain. The clonotype originates from a woman aged 45-60 years in a cohort sampled during active COVID-19. The sample comprised peripheral blood. CDR3 sequence (DNA): TGTGCCAGCAGCCAAGAAGAAGCCAGCGATGAGCAGTTCTTC. Translation gives CASSQEEASDEQFF.